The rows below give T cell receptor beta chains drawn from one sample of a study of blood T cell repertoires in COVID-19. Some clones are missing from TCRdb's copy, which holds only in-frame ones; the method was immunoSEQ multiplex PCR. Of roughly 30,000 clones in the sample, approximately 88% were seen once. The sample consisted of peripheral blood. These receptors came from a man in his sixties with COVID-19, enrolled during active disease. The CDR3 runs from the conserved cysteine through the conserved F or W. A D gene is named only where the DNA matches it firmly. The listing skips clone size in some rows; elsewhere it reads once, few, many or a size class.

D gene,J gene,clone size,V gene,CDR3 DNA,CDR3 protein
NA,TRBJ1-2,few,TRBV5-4,TGTGCCAGCAGCTCCTCGACAGGTGGCTACACCTTC,CASSSSTGGYTF
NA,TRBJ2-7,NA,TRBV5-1,TGCGCCAGCAGCTTGGGCGGCAGCTCCTACGAGCAGTACTTC,CASSLGGSSYEQYF
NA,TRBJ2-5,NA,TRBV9,TGTGCCAGCAGCGTAGGAGGAGGGGGCGTCTTAGAGACCCAGTACTTC,CASSVGGGGVLETQYF
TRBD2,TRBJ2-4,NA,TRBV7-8,TGTGCCAGCAGCTTGGCGGGGGGGATTCAGTACTTC,CASSLAGGIQYF
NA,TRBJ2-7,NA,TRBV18,TGTGCCAGCTCAACCTCTGTCGACATGAGCCACGAGCAGTACTTC,CASSTSVDMSHEQYF
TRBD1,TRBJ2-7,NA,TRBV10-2,TGCGCCAGCAGTCTGGCACGGGACAGGGCCTCCTACGAGCAGTACTTC,CASSLARDRASYEQYF
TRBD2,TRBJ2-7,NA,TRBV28,TGTGCCAGCAGTCTAGCCCGACTAGCGGGAGGCCACGAGCAGTACTTC,CASSLARLAGGHEQYF
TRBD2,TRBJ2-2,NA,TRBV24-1,TGTGCCACCGGGACTAGCGGGAAAACGAACACCGGGGAGCTGTTTTTT,CATGTSGKTNTGELFF
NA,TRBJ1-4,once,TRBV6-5,TGTGCCAGCAGTTTAACTGCAACTAATGAAAAACTGTTTTTT,CASSLTATNEKLFF
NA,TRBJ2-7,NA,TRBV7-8,TGTGCCAGCAGCCCCGACTCAGTAATCTACGAGCAGTACTTC,CASSPDSVIYEQYF
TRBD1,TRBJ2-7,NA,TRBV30,TGTGCCTGGAACGCAGGGGGCGGTGGAAGCTCCTACGAGCAGTACTTC,CAWNAGGGGSSYEQYF
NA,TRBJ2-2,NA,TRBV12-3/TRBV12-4,TGTGCCAGCACCTCCGGGTGGACCGGGGAGCTGTTTTTT,CASTSGWTGELFF
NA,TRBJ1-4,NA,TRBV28,TGTGCCAGCGCGTCCGGAGGGAACGACGAAAAACTGTTTTTT,CASASGGNDEKLFF
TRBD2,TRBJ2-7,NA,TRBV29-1,TGCAGCGTGAAGGGGACTAGCGGGGGACACGAGCAGTACTTC,CSVKGTSGGHEQYF
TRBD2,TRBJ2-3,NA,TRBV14,TGTGCCAGCAGTACTGGACTAGGAGGCACAGATACGCAGTATTTT,CASSTGLGGTDTQYF
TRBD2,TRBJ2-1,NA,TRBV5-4,TGTGCCAGCAGCCCGGGGGGTGGTGTGGGTGAGCAGTTCTTC,CASSPGGGVGEQFF
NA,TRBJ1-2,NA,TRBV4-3,TGCGCCAGCAGCCAAGATTGGTCCCGAGAGGACTATGGCTACACCTTC,CASSQDWSREDYGYTF
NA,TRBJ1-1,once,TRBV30,TGTGCCTGGATAGGGCGATTAGGGGCCTTGAACACTGAAGCTTTCTTT,CAWIGRLGALNTEAFF
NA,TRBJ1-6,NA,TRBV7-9,TGTGCCAGCAGCCTTGCTGCGGGCGAGAGCTCCTATAATTCACCCCTCCACTTT,CASSLAAGESSYNSPLHF
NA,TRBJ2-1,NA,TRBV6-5,TGTGCCAGCAGCTTTGCAGAGGAGGTCTACAATGAGCAGTTCTTC,CASSFAEEVYNEQFF
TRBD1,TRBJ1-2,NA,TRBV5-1,TGCGCCAGCAGCTTGAACCGGGACAGGGGGCTAACTGTCTTC,CASSLNRDRGLTVF
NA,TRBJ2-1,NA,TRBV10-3,TGTGCCATCAGTGAGTCGATGGCTTCTGAGCAGTTCTTC,CAISESMASEQFF
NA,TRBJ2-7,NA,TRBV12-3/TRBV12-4,TGTGCCAGCAGGCTCTCGACAGGCTACGAGCAGTACTTC,CASRLSTGYEQYF
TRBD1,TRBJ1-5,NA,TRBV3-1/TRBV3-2,TGTGCCAGCAGCCGAGGGACAGGGGGCCTAAGCAATCAGCCCCAGCATTTT,CASSRGTGGLSNQPQHF
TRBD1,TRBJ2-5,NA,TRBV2,TGTGCCAGCAGGGGGGACAGTGGGAACCAAGAGACCCAGTACTTC,CASRGDSGNQETQYF
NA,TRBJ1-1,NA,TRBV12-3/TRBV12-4,TGTGCCAGCAGTTCAGGGCCCACTGAAGCTTTCTTT,CASSSGPTEAFF
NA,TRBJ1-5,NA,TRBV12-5,TGTGCTAGTGGTTCGGTCGAATCCGGTGATCAGCCCCAGCATTTT,CASGSVESGDQPQHF
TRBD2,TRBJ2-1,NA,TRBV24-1,TGTGCCACCGGACTAGCGGGAGGGCCAGAGAATGAGCAGTTCTTC,CATGLAGGPENEQFF
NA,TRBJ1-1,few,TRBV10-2,TGCGCCAGCGGAGGGACCATGAACACTGAAGCTTTCTTT,CASGGTMNTEAFF
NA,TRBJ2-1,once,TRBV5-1,TGCGCCAGCAGGGCGGGACAGCCTAACAATGAGCAGTTCTTC,CASRAGQPNNEQFF
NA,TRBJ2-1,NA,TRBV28,TGTGCCAGCAGTTTTGGAGTTAGTCCCTACAATGAGCAGTTCTTC,CASSFGVSPYNEQFF
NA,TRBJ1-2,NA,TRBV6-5,TGTGCCAGCAGTTACCGGGTTGTTCAGGGGTCGTATGGCTACACCTTC,CASSYRVVQGSYGYTF
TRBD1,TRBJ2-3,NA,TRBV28,TGTGCCAGCAGTGTACGACAGGGGAGCACAGATACGCAGTATTTT,CASSVRQGSTDTQYF
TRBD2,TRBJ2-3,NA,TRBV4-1,TGCGCCAGCAGCCAAGATGGGGGACTAGCGGGAATAAGCACAGATACGCAGTATTTT,CASSQDGGLAGISTDTQYF
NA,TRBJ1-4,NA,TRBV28,TGTGCCAGCCGGGAGGGGGGCTTAAATGAAAAACTGTTTTTT,CASREGGLNEKLFF
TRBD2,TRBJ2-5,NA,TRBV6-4,TGTGCCAGCAGCCGCGGGAGGGGGAAAGAGACCCAGTACTTC,CASSRGRGKETQYF
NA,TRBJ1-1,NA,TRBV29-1,TGCAGCGTTGCCGTGACAGGGAACACTGAAGCTTTCTTT,CSVAVTGNTEAFF
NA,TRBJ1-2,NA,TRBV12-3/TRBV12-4,TGTGCCAGCAGTTCTACAGCCCATGGCTACACCTTC,CASSSTAHGYTF
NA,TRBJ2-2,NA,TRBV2,TGTGCCAGCAGAGGACAGACCTACACCGGGGAGCTGTTTTTT,CASRGQTYTGELFF
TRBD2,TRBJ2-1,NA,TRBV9,TGTGCCAGCAGCGAACTAGCGGGCGGGTACAATGAGCAGTTCTTC,CASSELAGGYNEQFF